This T cell receptor beta chain was captured by sequencing in a study of control samples from healthy donors and cancer patients. Germline CDR1 SNHLY, CDR2 FYNNEI. The CDR3 is 14 amino acids. Trimming shortened V by 8 bases and J by 3 bases, and 14 bases separated the two germline ends. Sequencing used immunoSEQ multiplex PCR; TCRdb keeps in-frame clones, though not all of them. The table has roughly 130,000 clones, over 75% seen once. The sample comprised blood. This rearrangement joins TRBV2 to TRBJ1-3; unclear D gene. The clonotype originates from a man aged 18 to 35 in good health. This CDR3 is CASHVEQSGNTIYF. The CDR3 nucleotides read TGTGCCAGCCACGTCGAACAGAGTGGAAACACCATATATTTT. Supplemented by reference TRBV2 and TRBJ1-3, the full variable domain reads EPEVTQTPSHQVTQMGQEVILRCVPISNHLYFYWYRQILGQKVEFLVSFYNNEISEKSEIFDDQFSVERPDGSNFTLKIRSTKLEDSAMYFCASHVEQSGNTIYFGEGSWLTVV.